This T cell receptor beta chain appears in the sequencing data of a study of graft-versus-host responses after intestinal transplantation. The CDR3 length is 14 residues. The V end lost 6 bases, the J end lost 2 bases, and 11 bases lay between the germline ends. CDR1 is SGHVS, CDR2 FQNEAQ, per germline. Produced via immunoSEQ multiplex PCR; TCRdb's table is partial and in-frame only. The sample lists about 36,000 clones; approximately 95% were seen once. Study findings and constraints: The recipient marrow held GvH clones, and some of them showed up first in ileum or blood.

The table lists this clone with a few counts. Its antigen is undetermined. V gene TRBV7-8 combines with J gene TRBJ1-3; D is perhaps TRBD1 (5 bases). The TCR comes from a human donor who was the organ donor for an intestinal transplant. Sequenced material: unstimulated CD4+ T cells sorted from spleen or lymph node cells, taken before transplant. The CDR3 DNA sequence: TGTGCCAGCAGTCGCAGGGTCACTGGAAACACCATATATTTT. Translated: CASSRRVTGNTIYF.